A selection of T cell receptor beta chains follows, all from one sample in a study of T cells in Graves' hyperthyroidism and ophthalmopathy. A single record per CDR3 protein comes from TCRdb applying MiXCR to the multiplex PCR reads. The top ten hold 20% to 30% of the sample, which has around 97,000 distinct CDR3 sequences, around 50% seen once. Sequenced input: blood. All receptors come from a man aged 35-49 years with Graves' hyperthyroidism. CDR3s include the opening cysteine and the closing phenylalanine or tryptophan. Expanded clones are given a class, and other clones once, few, many or no size at all.

CGASYASGTEASF,.,TRBV20-1,TRBJ1-1
CASSYSNTGPYNEQFF,many,TRBV6-5,TRBJ2-1
CDSSSAHAGSDEQYF,.,TRBV5-1,TRBJ2-7
CASSYSSSSGELEQYF,many,TRBV6-5,TRBJ2-7
CASSEAGTSSETQYF,many,TRBV6-1,TRBJ2-5
CASSATGRVNEQYF,.,TRBV6-1,TRBJ2-7
CAWTGPINYGYTF,.,TRBV30,TRBJ1-2
CASGYRGTSNQPQHF,.,TRBV28,TRBJ1-5
CASSVAGQGPGRTYF,.,TRBV9,TRBJ1-2
CASSPGGRFFNEQFF,.,TRBV7-2,TRBJ2-1
CATSKPGDTISTDTQYF,.,TRBV15,TRBJ2-3
CASGLLVVSGGRNEQFF,.,TRBV11-1,TRBJ2-1
CASSIAPGERETQYF,.,TRBV19,TRBJ2-5
CASSKGLAGGRATDTQYF,many,TRBV7-2,TRBJ2-3
CSARGVSGWNNEQFF,few,TRBV20-1,TRBJ2-1
CASSDKGYSNQPQHF,many,TRBV6-1,TRBJ1-5
CASRKAGEETQYF,many,TRBV19,TRBJ2-5
CASSQQTGVPQPQHF,many,TRBV4-1,TRBJ1-5
CSARGEGETEAFF,many,TRBV20-1,TRBJ1-1
CASSFRDRGADTQYF,many,TRBV7-9,TRBJ2-3
CAVRGRVNTEAFF,many,TRBV24-1,TRBJ1-1
CASSLGTGGNEQFF,many,TRBV7-3,TRBJ2-1
CASSVRALWDGYTF,many,TRBV2,TRBJ1-2